One and the same sample provided the 3 T cell receptor beta chains below, sequenced in a study of tumor and adjacent non-tumor tissue in lung cancer. Three rounds of nested PCR, following a modified ARM-PCR protocol, produced the TCRbeta library. Via MiXCR, TCRdb re-called the multiplex PCR reads, giving one row per CDR3 protein. The sample has around 75,000 distinct CDR3 sequences, approximately 71% seen once. RNA was extracted from bulk tissue without any cell sorting. Distant lung tissue was collected more than 3 cm away from the tumor edge. Sequences were obtained from distant non-tumor lung tissue. These receptors originate from a woman aged 50 to 65 with non-small cell lung cancer.

About this clonotype: Just one base apart from a much larger clone, this may be a read error. The rearrangement links TRBV14 to TRBJ2-5; D not resolved. Germline V lookup: CDR1 SGHDN, CDR2 FVKESK. The CDR3 length is 16 residues. The CDR3 nucleotides are TGTGTCAGCAGCCAAGCGATGAAAAATAAGGAGGAGACCCAGTACTTC. Its translation: CVSSQAMKNKEETQYF.

Concerning this clonotype: An end of the junction does not agree with germline; a read error may underlie this. This sequence joins TRBV11-1 and TRBJ1-1; no reliable D call. Germline V gene data show CDR1 as SGHAT and CDR2 as FQDESV (reference sequence). CDR3 length: 14 amino acids. The CDR3 sequence: CPSSLKELNTEGLF. Here the CDR3 DNA reads TGTCCCAGCAGCTTGAAGGAGTTGAACACTGAAGGTCTCTTT.

About this clonotype: The junction and the germline gene differ at one end; a read error may be behind it. This chain joins TRBV6-2 or TRBV6-3 and TRBJ2-5; D is undetermined. The CDR3 is 11 amino acids. Germline CDR1 and CDR2: MNHEY and SVGEGT. The CDR3 DNA reads TGTACCAGCATCAAAGGGGAGACCCAGTACTTC. As protein: CTSIKGETQYF.